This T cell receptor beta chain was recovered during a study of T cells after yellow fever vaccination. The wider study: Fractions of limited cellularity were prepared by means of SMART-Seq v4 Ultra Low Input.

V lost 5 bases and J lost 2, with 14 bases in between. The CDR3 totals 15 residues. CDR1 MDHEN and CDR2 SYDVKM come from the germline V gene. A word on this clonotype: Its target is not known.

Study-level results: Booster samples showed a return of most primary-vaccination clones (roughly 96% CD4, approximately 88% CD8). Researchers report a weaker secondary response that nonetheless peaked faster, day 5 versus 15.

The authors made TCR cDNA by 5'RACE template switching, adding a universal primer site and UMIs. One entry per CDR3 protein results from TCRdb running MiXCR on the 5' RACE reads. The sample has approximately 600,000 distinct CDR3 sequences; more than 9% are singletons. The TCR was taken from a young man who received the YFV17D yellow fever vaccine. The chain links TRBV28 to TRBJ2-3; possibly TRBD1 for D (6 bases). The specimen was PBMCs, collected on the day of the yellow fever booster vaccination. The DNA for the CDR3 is TGTGCCAGCAGTACGGTTACAGGGCTCACAGATACGCAGTATTTT. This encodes CASSTVTGLTDTQYF.